The present entry profiles one TCR beta chain with its context. Its antigen target is currently unknown. This sample stems from a study of monozygotic twins with inflammatory bowel disease (dated by TCRdb to between 2019 and 2020). Regarding the complete study: In total, around 28 monozygotic twin pairs made up the full study: 19 Danish pairs, all IBD-discordant, plus nine German pairs, of which four were IBD-concordant and five were IBD-discordant. The search for disease-associated traits relied mainly on comparing, within discordant pairs, IBD patients with their genetically identical healthy co-twins. Each individual had, on average, about 151 000 unique TCRalpha sequences and 181 000 unique TCRbeta sequences available for analysis.

The research as a whole found: The results gave no support for a single strong signal or clonotype linked to IBD. Distinction between different T cell subtypes could not be achieved in the analysis. Compared with healthy twins, IBD patients shared fewer clonotypes with other individuals, and the difference was most pronounced in patients with signs of disease activity. Concordant and discordant twins showed no difference in repertoire similarity, possibly because of limited statistical power. Because patients received different immunosuppressive treatments, the repertoires may have picked up extra background noise and variability between individuals. Measured by the inverse Simpson index, TCRbeta repertoire diversity was lower in IBD patients than in their healthy co-twins.

Libraries came from 5' RACE. The input for every TCR library was 3,500 to 4,500 ng of total RNA. For each sample, cDNA synthesis was carried out in eight separate reactions using SMARTScribe reverse transcriptase. During cDNA synthesis, template switching introduced unique molecular identifiers that contained a 6-nucleotide sample barcode. TCRalpha and TCRbeta cDNA was amplified by two nested PCRs of roughly 15 and 9 cycles, with bead purification after each PCR. Before amplification, the cDNA was treated with uracil DNA-glycosylase and purified using the QIAquick PCR purification kit. In the second PCR, Illumina TruSeq-compatible adapters and sample-specific barcodes were added. TapeStation and Qubit were used to check library quality and concentration, and 4 to 6 ng of each library went into the pool. The pooled libraries were sequenced with 2 x 100 bp reads and custom sequencing primers on an Illumina HiSeq2500 single-index Rapid Run. Processing in the source paper ran as follows. MiGEC version 1.2.6 was used for UMI-based consensus assembly, which corrected PCR and sequencing errors. MiXCR version 2.1.1 handled V(D)J alignment, clonotype assembly and CDR3 extraction. Normalisation of gene usage, clonotype sharing and MAIT/NKT TCR abundance was achieved by analysing the top 1000, 10 000 and 20 000 clonotypes per sample. After downsampling to 27 000 UMIs, diversity was calculated as the inverse Simpson index using the vegan R package. Statistical testing used paired Mann-Whitney U tests on the discordant twin pairs and applied Benjamini-Hochberg correction for multiple testing. TCRdb reprocessed the sequencing reads and holds a single record per CDR3 protein sequence, with no DNA. TCRdb assigned the V and J calls; the authors' analysis was not used. The sample's clone listing holds about 330,000 distinct CDR3 sequences. The ten most abundant clones make up approximately 2% of the sample.

From each donor, an approximately 2.5 ml peripheral blood sample was drawn into PAXgene tubes and stored at -80 degrees C. Without T cell sorting, total RNA was isolated from whole blood using the PAXgene blood miRNA kit on an automated QIAcube. Deep TCRalpha and TCRbeta repertoire profiling with unique molecular barcoding was performed on peripheral blood of monozygotic twin pairs concordant or discordant for inflammatory bowel disease. Smoking habits were recorded for all twin pairs, and individuals were classified as current, former or never smokers. The CDR3 numbers 15 residues from cysteine through phenylalanine. No DNA is recorded.

The sequence derives from a human donor with ulcerative colitis or Crohn's disease, or a healthy co-twin of an affected twin (not recorded which). Sequencing input: blood. The rearranged chain carries TRBV12-3 or TRBV12-4 and TRBJ1-4; TCRdb selects TRBD1, and the lack of DNA leaves this call unchecked. The CDR3 amino acid sequence is: CASSKGTGINEKLFF.